The clone carrying this T cell receptor beta chain has at least ten counts. Its antigen is unidentified. The data belong to a study of beta chain features in type 1 diabetes. Study conclusions and caveats: Small HLA sub-analyses could not settle whether HLA shapes TCRB rearrangement.

All of the isolated RNA was reverse transcribed, so expressed TCRB transcripts were sequenced. TCRdb's copy holds only in-frame clones and misses some; the assay was immunoSEQ multiplex PCR. The data hold 300,000 to 350,000 clones, with under 8.5% observed a single time. Looked up from germline, CDR1 is KGHSH and CDR2 is LQKENI. V lost 2 bases and J 7 bases, leaving 12 bases between the germline ends. The CDR3 contains 14 residues. Sequenced material: central memory CD4+ T cells from blood. J is TRBJ2-1 and V is TRBV18, with D tentatively TRBD1 (6 bases). This clonotype was sampled from a woman under 30 in good health. For the CDR3, the DNA is TGTGCCAGCTCACCAGGGGGCAACAGGAATGAGCAGTTCTTC. It codes for CASSPGGNRNEQFF. The full variable domain, rest sourced from reference TRBV18 and TRBJ2-1, is NAGVMQNPRHLVRRRGQEARLRCSPMKGHSHVYWYRQLPEEGLKFMVYLQKENIIDESGMPKERFSAEFPKEGPSILRIQQVVRGDSAAYFCASSPGGNRNEQFFGPGTRLTVL.